These T cell receptor beta chains were read from a single sample in a study of graft-versus-host responses after intestinal transplantation. Libraries were prepared by immunoSEQ multiplex PCR; TCRdb keeps only in-frame clonotypes and omits some of them. The profile shows 96,000 or so clones, about 90% of them singletons. These receptors have no known antigen. The sequencing here drew on unstimulated CD4+ T cells sorted from spleen or lymph node cells, taken before intestinal transplant. These receptor sequences come from a human donor who received an intestinal transplant. CDR3s include the opening cysteine and the closing phenylalanine or tryptophan. The D gene is left open where the match is weak. Clone size is given for some rows only: seen once, a few or many times, or a class if the clone is expanded.

D,V,size,J,DNA,CDR3
-,TRBV6-5,-,TRBJ1-1,TGTGCCAGCAGTTACCGGGGAGCTGAAGCTTTCTTT,CASSYRGAEAFF
-,TRBV5-1,-,TRBJ2-5,TGCGCCAGCAGCTTGGGCGGCGGCTCCCAAGAGACCCAGTACTTC,CASSLGGGSQETQYF
-,TRBV27,-,TRBJ2-7,TGTGCCAGCAGTTATGCGGGGGCCGACTACGAGCAGTACTTC,CASSYAGADYEQYF
TRBD1,TRBV5-1,-,TRBJ2-5,TGCGCCAGCAGCTCCCGGACAGGGGGCTTGGAGACCCAGTACTTC,CASSSRTGGLETQYF
TRBD1,TRBV6-1,-,TRBJ1-1,TGTGCCAGCAGTCGTAACAGGGGGGACTCCACTGAAGCTTTCTTT,CASSRNRGDSTEAFF
TRBD2,TRBV4-2,-,TRBJ2-3,TGTGCCAGCAGTCCGACTAGCGGGAGCTTGGGTAGCACAGATACGCAGTATTTT,CASSPTSGSLGSTDTQYF
-,TRBV29-1,-,TRBJ1-5,TGCAGCGTTGTTTCGGGGGGGCGCAATCAGCCCCAGCATTTT,CSVVSGGRNQPQHF
TRBD1,TRBV4-1,once,TRBJ2-3,TGCGCCAGCAGCCAACCAAGTCGGAGGACAGGGCGCACAGATACGCAGTATTTT,CASSQPSRRTGRTDTQYF
-,TRBV2,-,TRBJ2-6,TGTGCCAGCAGTGTCCAGAAGGGGCTCTCTGGGGCCAACGTCCTGACTTTC,CASSVQKGLSGANVLTF
-,TRBV6-1,-,TRBJ2-6,TGTGCCAGCAGTGAATCAATGGCAAGCTCTGGGGCCAACGTCCTGACTTTC,CASSESMASSGANVLTF
-,TRBV29-1,-,TRBJ1-2,TGCAGCGTTGAGGCGGGACCCAATGCTAACTATGGCTACACCTTC,CSVEAGPNANYGYTF
TRBD2,TRBV7-2,-,TRBJ2-1,TGTGCCAGCAGCTTAGGAGGCGGGAGGTCACGGGAGCAGTTCTTC,CASSLGGGRSREQFF
TRBD1,TRBV27,-,TRBJ2-2,TGTGCCAGCTCAGGGGGTCTAGACACCGGGGAGCTGTTTTTT,CASSGGLDTGELFF
-,TRBV2,few,TRBJ1-1,TGTGCCAGCAGTGCAGCGGGGAGTGAAGCTTTCTTT,CASSAAGSEAFF
-,TRBV5-1,-,TRBJ2-4,TGCGCCAGCAGCTTGGGCGGGGACGTCCAAAACATTCAGTACTTC,CASSLGGDVQNIQYF
-,TRBV5-1,-,TRBJ2-1,TGCGCCAGCAGCCCGTCCCCCGACAGGTCAATATTGGAGCAGTTCTTC,CASSPSPDRSILEQFF
-,TRBV5-1,once,TRBJ1-6,TGCGCCAGCAGCTTGGGAGTCAGGGGCGCTTACAATTCACCCCTCCACTTT,CASSLGVRGAYNSPLHF
-,TRBV7-6,-,TRBJ2-2,TGTGCCAGCAGATCCAGGGCGCCCACCGGGGAGCTGTTTTTT,CASRSRAPTGELFF
TRBD1,TRBV7-9,-,TRBJ1-1,TGTGCCAGCGGCTCAGGGACAGGGGCGCACACTGAAGCTTTCTTT,CASGSGTGAHTEAFF
-,TRBV30,-,TRBJ1-3,TGTGCCTGGAGTTTAGCGGGGGCTGGAAACACCATATATTTT,CAWSLAGAGNTIYF
-,TRBV18,once,TRBJ2-5,TGTGCCAGCTCACCGCTTTCTAGGGGTGGCGAGACCCAGTACTTC,CASSPLSRGGETQYF
TRBD1,TRBV7-2,-,TRBJ2-7,TGTGCCAGCAGCTTAGGGGTCCTGCGTTGGGGACAGGGTTTACACGAGCAGTACTTC,CASSLGVLRWGQGLHEQYF
TRBD2,TRBV5-1,once,TRBJ2-1,TGCGCCAGCAGCTTTCTTTTCGGGAGGACCAATGAGCAGTTCTTC,CASSFLFGRTNEQFF
TRBD2,TRBV5-1,-,TRBJ2-3,TGCGCCAGTCATAGCGGGAGGGGCACAGATACGCAGTATTTT,CASHSGRGTDTQYF
-,TRBV7-2,-,TRBJ2-2,TGTGCCAGCAGCTTAGTTGGAGGGGGCGGCACCGGGGAGCTGTTTTTT,CASSLVGGGGTGELFF
-,TRBV5-5,few,TRBJ1-1,TGTGCCAGCAGCTTGTTGTCGGGCACTGAAGCTTTCTTT,CASSLLSGTEAFF
-,TRBV5-4,-,TRBJ2-7,TGTGCCAGCACCGTTAAGACGGACGGGATTGTCCCCTACGAGCAGTACTTC,CASTVKTDGIVPYEQYF